The text below deals with one T cell receptor beta chain. Its antigen remains unknown. Researchers gathered lesional scalp punch biopsies and peripheral blood from patients with alopecia areata. Investigators sorted PBMCs to obtain both CD4+ and CD8+ T cells. These data originate in a study of CD8+ T cells in alopecia areata. Study-level background: For the treated group, dosing was oral tofacitinib at 5 to 10 mg twice daily. Study results and caveats: Elevated clonality characterized lesional scalp relative to normal scalp, particularly in alopecia totalis/universalis.

Isolated RNA was reverse transcribed into cDNA used as the sequencing template. Using immunoSEQ multiplex PCR, the repertoire was profiled, and TCRdb retains in-frame clones only, with some absent. This sample carries some 210,000 clones, 57% of them seen once, and the ten largest clones take 0.45%. The trim removed 0 bases at V and 0 bases at J, leaving 8 bases unmatched. Germline V lookup: CDR1 SGDLS, CDR2 YYNGEE. The CDR3 length is 17 residues. The chain uses TRBV9 and TRBJ2-5, with TRBD1 identical over 7 bases. This TCR was sampled from a human donor with alopecia areata. Sequenced material: CD4+ T cells sorted from blood, taken at week 0. CDR3 sequence: CASSVGLKGAYQETQYF. For the CDR3, the DNA is TGTGCCAGCAGCGTAGGTTTGAAGGGGGCTTACCAAGAGACCCAGTACTTC.